One sample yielded the 25 T cell receptor beta chains listed below, sequenced in a study of regulatory T cells in long-lasting Graves disease. HTBI primers from iRepertoire and Arm-PCR of CDR3 regions yielded the TCR beta libraries. TCRdb re-derived calls from the multiplex PCR reads in MiXCR, one entry per CDR3 protein. The profile shows 700,000 or so distinct CDR3 sequences, 25% to 35% of them singletons. Time point meaning: persistent/refractory GD, antithyroid drugs over 5 years with positive TRAb. PBMCs were the source of the RNA used for TCR sequencing. This sample comprised peripheral blood mononuclear cells (PBMCs), obtained when the disease was refractory, from a patient treated with antithyroid drugs. These receptors were obtained from a female donor with Graves disease.

The rearrangement uses TRBV6-1 and TRBJ1-2; D ambiguous. There are 17 residues in the CDR3. The V end was cut by 0 bases, the J end by 2 bases, with 16 bases between. Germline CDR1 reads MNHNS; CDR2 reads SASEGT. The CDR3 loop reads CASSEALAGPGNYGYTF. The CDR3 DNA reads TGTGCCAGCAGTGAAGCGCTTGCAGGACCCGGCAACTATGGCTACACCTTC.

This clonotype came up a few times. The chain links TRBV7-9 to TRBJ2-5; 7 bases agree with TRBD1. After removal of 5 bases from V and 4 bases from J, the junction contained 10 bases not matched to a gene. Germline values: CDR1 SEHNR, CDR2 FQNEAQ (reference sequence). The CDR3 totals 15 residues. Written as DNA, the CDR3 is TGTGCCAGCAGCGTGACAGGGTGGGGTCCAGAGACCCAGTACTTC. Its translation is CASSVTGWGPETQYF.

In this sample, this clonotype turned up once. A single base separates this from a much larger clone, so it may be a read error. The genes are TRBV2 and TRBJ2-7; the D gene could be TRBD1 or TRBD2 (5 bases each). Germline-derived CDR1 and CDR2 are SNHLY and FYNNEI. The CDR3 runs 14 residues. The CDR3 spells CASNAGTRVDEQCF. The CDR3 bases are TGTGCCAGCAACGCCGGGACCAGAGTAGACGAGCAGTGCTTC. Full variable domain (rest looked up from reference TRBV2 and TRBJ2-7): EPEVTQTPSHQVTQMGQEVILRCVPISNHLYFYWYRQILGQKVEFLVSFYNNEISEKSEIFDDQFSVERPDGSNFTLKIRSTKLEDSAMYFCASNAGTRVDEQCFGPGTRLTVT.

The chain carries TRBV2 and TRBJ1-4; perhaps TRBD1 as D (5 bases). V lost 1 base and J 8 bases, leaving 20 bases between the germline ends. Germline CDR1 reads SNHLY; CDR2 reads FYNNEI. This CDR3 spans 17 amino acids. CDR3 amino acids: CASSEVFPGQGDEKLFF. The CDR3 bases are TGTGCCAGCAGTGAAGTTTTTCCTGGACAAGGAGACGAAAAACTGTTTTTT.

Notes on this clonotype: Given a much more abundant clone one base away, this may be a read error. The CDR3 does not close with the conserved phenylalanine or tryptophan, likely indicating a read error. The chain carries TRBV6-5 and TRBJ1-1; the D is unclear. This CDR3 comprises 14 residues. Per germline, CDR1 MNHEY and CDR2 SVGAGI. Trimming cost V 2 bases and J 0 bases, with 7 bases left between them. The CDR3, as DNA: TGTGCCAGCAGTTACAACGGAATGAACACTGAAGCTTTCCTT. Translation gives CASSYNGMNTEAFL.

CDR3 sequence (DNA): TGTGCCAGCAGCACACAGGGGGTAAAAAACGAGCAGTACTTC. Translated, it gives CASSTQGVKNEQYF. The chain is built from TRBV7-9 and TRBJ2-7, with 8 bases matching TRBD1. The V and J ends lost 5 bases and 5 bases, in that order; junction bases with no gene match: 8. The V gene's germline CDR1 is SEHNR and CDR2 FQNEAQ (reference sequence). CDR3 length equals 14 residues.

This clonotype appeared many times. This chain links TRBV6-1 with TRBJ1-1; D perhaps matches TRBD1 (5 bases). The CDR3 is 12 amino acids. V was cut by 2 bases and J by 9 bases, with 10 bases left in between. The germline gives CDR1 MNHNS, CDR2 SASEGT. The CDR3 reads CASSESGGKAFF. The CDR3 DNA is TGTGCCAGCAGTGAAAGTGGGGGTAAAGCTTTCTTT.

This chain uses TRBV9 with TRBJ1-5; D is perhaps TRBD1 (5 bases). This CDR3 region has 16 residues. The germline gives CDR1 SGDLS, CDR2 YYNGEE. V dropped 4 bases and J dropped 5 bases, with 19 bases sitting between them. CDR3 bases: TGTGCCAGCAGCCTTGGGGGTGGGGGGTCAGATCAGCCCCAGCATTTT. This gives the protein CASSLGGGGSDQPQHF.

This clonotype came up a few times. The genes are TRBV29-1 and TRBJ2-7, with a possible D match to TRBD2 (5 bases). This CDR3 region has 14 residues. V was cut by 1 base and J by 0 bases, with 10 bases left in between. Germline CDR1 SQVTM, CDR2 ANQGSEA. CDR3 amino acids: CSVEASSDSYEQYF. CDR3 in DNA: TGCAGCGTTGAAGCGAGTAGCGACTCCTACGAGCAGTACTTC.

CDR3 sequence (DNA): TGTGCCAGTAATGCGGGAAATCAGCCCCAGCATTTT. Protein product: CASNAGNQPQHF. V usage is TRBV19 and J usage is TRBJ1-5; D is undetermined. V lost 7 bases and J 4 bases, leaving 8 bases between the germline ends. Germline V CDR1 and CDR2: LNHDA, SQIVND (reference sequence). This CDR3 is built from 12 residues.

This clonotype was recorded at least ten times. The V and J genes are TRBV5-4 and TRBJ1-2, with 8 bases lining up with TRBD1. V dropped 3 bases and J dropped 4; count of bases not matched to a gene: 14. Germline V gene data show CDR1 as SGHNT and CDR2 as YYREEE (reference sequence). This CDR3 is built from 17 residues. This CDR3 reads CASSSAGGAGEGYGYTF. As DNA, the CDR3 is TGTGCCAGCAGCTCCGCAGGGGGCGCAGGGGAGGGCTATGGCTACACCTTC.

This chain links TRBV29-1 with TRBJ2-2; 8 bases line up with TRBD2. V was pared by 3 bases and J by 2 bases, with 5 bases of the junction left unmatched. CDR3 length: 15 residues. Per the germline V gene, CDR1 is SQVTM and CDR2 is ANQGSEA. The CDR3 nucleotides read TGCAGCGTTGATACCTTAGCGGGAAACACCGGGGAGCTGTTTTTT. Translated, it gives CSVDTLAGNTGELFF.

In its sample, this clonotype was seen many times. This chain uses TRBV27 with TRBJ1-2; TRBD1 is a possible D gene (5 bases). Germline V lookup: CDR1 MNHEY, CDR2 SMNVEV (reference sequence). The CDR3 loop spans 15 amino acids. V was shortened by 0 bases and J by 3 bases, with 11 bases between the two germline ends. The CDR3 nucleotides are TGTGCCAGCAGTTTATCCGTCGGGGCAGACTATGGCTACACCTTC. Its translation is CASSLSVGADYGYTF.

With regard to this clonotype: A read error may produce the germline difference seen at one junction end. This chain uses TRBV7-3 with TRBJ1-2, with D possibly TRBD1 on 6 matching bases. CDR3 size: 16 residues. In germline, CDR1 is SGHTA, CDR2 FQGTGA. This CDR3 reads CASSQEGGYRLYGYTF. Here the CDR3 DNA reads TGCGCCAGCAGCCAAGAGGGGGGGTACCGACTTTACGGCTACACCTTC.

At least ten counts were recorded for this clonotype. This sequence joins TRBV19 and TRBJ1-1; D perhaps matches TRBD1 (6 bases). This CDR3 is 14 amino acids long. Germline V gene sequence: CDR1 LNHDA, CDR2 SQIVND (reference sequence). V lost 8 bases, J lost 4 bases, and 17 bases lay in between. CDR3 sequence (DNA): TGTGCCAGTTCCCTCACAGGGCGTGGCACTGAAGCTTTCTTT. Translated: CASSLTGRGTEAFF.

The V and J genes are TRBV5-8 and TRBJ1-1; a weak D match, TRBD1 (5 bases). Germline assignment: CDR1 SGHTS and CDR2 YDEGEE. Trimming pared 1 base from V and 0 bases from J, leaving 13 bases between. CDR3 length equals 16 residues. CDR3 residues: CASSLYVGHLNTEAFF. The CDR3 nucleotides are TGTGCCAGCAGCTTGTATGTAGGACATTTGAACACTGAAGCTTTCTTT.

This clonotype occurred a few times. V gene TRBV6-2 or TRBV6-3 combines with J gene TRBJ2-7, with unresolved D. V shed 2 bases and J shed 6 bases, with 11 bases lying between them. CDR3 length: 13 residues. Germline V gene data show CDR1 as MNHEY and CDR2 as SVGEGT. Here the CDR3 DNA reads TGTGCCAGCAGTTACCCCCCGGTCCCCGAGCAGTACTTC. Its protein product is CASSYPPVPEQYF.

In this sample, this clonotype turned up many times. The chain joins TRBV11-2 to TRBJ1-1, with 8 bases lining up with TRBD1. CDR1 and CDR2 from the germline V gene are SGHAT and FQNNGV. V lost 6 bases and J lost 5; bases outside the gene matches: 11. This CDR3 region has 15 residues. The CDR3 region is CASRVVGRGRTEAFF. Here the CDR3 DNA reads TGTGCCAGCAGAGTAGTGGGCAGGGGGCGAACTGAAGCTTTCTTT.

In its sample, this clonotype was seen a few times. V is TRBV7-3 and J is TRBJ2-7; no firm D call. V lost 4 bases and J lost 6, with 10 bases in between. This CDR3 spans 12 amino acids. Germline-derived CDR1 and CDR2 are SGHTA and FQGTGA. Written as DNA, the CDR3 is TGTGCCAGCAGCTCACCTTGGTGCGAGCAGTACTTC. This sequence encodes CASSSPWCEQYF. Drawing the rest from reference TRBV7-3 and TRBJ2-7, the complete variable domain is GAGVSQTPSNKVTEKGKYVELRCDPISGHTALYWYRQSLGQGPEFLIYFQGTGAADDSGLPNDRFFAVRPEGSVSTLKIQRTERGDSAVYLCASSSPWCEQYFGPGTRLTVT.

This clonotype showed up just once. The chain couples TRBV29-1 to TRBJ2-1, with D tentatively TRBD2 (7 bases). This CDR3 is 14 amino acids long. Germline V gene sequence: CDR1 SQVTM, CDR2 ANQGSEA. The V end was cut by 8 bases, the J end by 0 bases, with 14 bases between. The CDR3 here is CSTGGGNSYNEQFF. Here the CDR3 DNA reads TGCAGCACAGGCGGGGGCAACTCCTACAATGAGCAGTTCTTC.

This rearrangement joins TRBV28 to TRBJ2-2; 10 bases agree with TRBD2. Per germline, CDR1 MDHEN and CDR2 SYDVKM. The V and J ends lost 2 bases and 4 bases, in that order; junction bases with no gene match: 7. The CDR3 loop spans 17 amino acids. CDR3 sequence: CASSLIASGSSTGELFF. CDR3 coding DNA: TGTGCCAGCAGTTTAATCGCTAGCGGGAGTAGCACCGGGGAGCTGTTTTTT.

There are a few counts of this clonotype. The chain is built from TRBV28 and TRBJ1-5; TRBD1 might be the D (5 bases). Germline-derived CDR1 and CDR2 are MDHEN and SYDVKM. Trimming took off 7 bases at V and 6 bases at J, with 19 bases between the two ends. The CDR3 length is 15 residues. The CDR3 sequence: CASNTFQGGSQPQHF. The CDR3 bases are TGTGCCAGCAATACGTTCCAGGGTGGAAGTCAGCCCCAGCATTTT.

The chain links TRBV7-2 to TRBJ1-2, with no clear D. CDR3 length: 16 amino acids. V lost 4 bases to trimming and J lost 0 bases, with 15 bases between them. CDR1 and CDR2 (germline): SGHTA, FQGNSA. The CDR3 is CASSSSSRGANYGYTF. CDR3 coding DNA: TGTGCCAGCAGCTCATCTTCCCGGGGAGCTAACTATGGCTACACCTTC. Combining the CDR3 with reference TRBV7-2 and TRBJ1-2 gives the whole variable domain GAGVSQSPSNKVTEKGKDVELRCDPISGHTALYWYRQSLGQGLEFLIYFQGNSAPDKSGLPSDRFSAERTGGSVSTLTIQRTQQEDSAVYLCASSSSSRGANYGYTFGSGTRLTVV.

CDR3 sequence: CASSHRRDLLKLFF. In DNA form, the CDR3 reads TGTGCCAGCAGCCACCGCCGGGACCTTCTGAAGCTTTTCTTT. The chain combines TRBV14 with TRBJ1-1; a weak D match, TRBD1 (5 bases). Germline V gene data show CDR1 as SGHDN and CDR2 as FVKESK. The CDR3 consists of 14 residues. With 3 bases removed from V and 13 bases from J, the gap between germline ends came to 21 bases.

The chain is built from TRBV12-3 or TRBV12-4 and TRBJ1-5; 9 bases match TRBD1. The CDR3 is 13 amino acids. V was pared by 10 bases and J by 4 bases, with 5 bases of the junction left unmatched. In DNA form, the CDR3 reads TGTGCCAACAGCGGGACAGGGAATCAGCCCCAGCATTTT. The encoded protein is CANSGTGNQPQHF.